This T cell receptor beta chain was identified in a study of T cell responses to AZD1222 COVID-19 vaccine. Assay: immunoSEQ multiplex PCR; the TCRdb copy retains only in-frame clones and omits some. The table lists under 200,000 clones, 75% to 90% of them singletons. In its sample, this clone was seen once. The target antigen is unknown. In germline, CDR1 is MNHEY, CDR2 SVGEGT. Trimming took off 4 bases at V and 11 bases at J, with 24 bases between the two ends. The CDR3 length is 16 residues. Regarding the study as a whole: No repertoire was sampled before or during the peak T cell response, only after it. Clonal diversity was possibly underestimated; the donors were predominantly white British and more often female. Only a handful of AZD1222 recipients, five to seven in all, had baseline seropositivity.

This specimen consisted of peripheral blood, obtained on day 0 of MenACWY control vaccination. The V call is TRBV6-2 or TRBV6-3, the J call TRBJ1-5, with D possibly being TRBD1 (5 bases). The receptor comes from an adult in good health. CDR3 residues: CASSSTQIGAHLAQHF. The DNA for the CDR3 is TGTGCCAGCAGTTCGACACAGATTGGGGCCCACTTGGCCCAGCATTTT.